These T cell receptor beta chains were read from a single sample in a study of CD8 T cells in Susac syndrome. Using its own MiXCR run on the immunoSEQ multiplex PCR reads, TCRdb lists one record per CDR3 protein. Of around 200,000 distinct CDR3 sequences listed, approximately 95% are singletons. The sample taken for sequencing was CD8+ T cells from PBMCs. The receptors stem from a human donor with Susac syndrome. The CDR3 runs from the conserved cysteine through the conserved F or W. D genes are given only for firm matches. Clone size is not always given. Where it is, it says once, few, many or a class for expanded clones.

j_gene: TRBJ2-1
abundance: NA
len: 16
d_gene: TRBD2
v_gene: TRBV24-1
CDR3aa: CATSDNLAGAYNEQFF
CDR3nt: TGTGCCACCAGTGACAACCTAGCGGGAGCGTACAATGAGCAGTTCTTC

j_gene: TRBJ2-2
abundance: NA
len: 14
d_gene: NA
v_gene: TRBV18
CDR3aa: CASSPGTDTGELFF
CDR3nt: TGTGCCAGCTCACCAGGGACGGACACCGGGGAGCTGTTTTTT

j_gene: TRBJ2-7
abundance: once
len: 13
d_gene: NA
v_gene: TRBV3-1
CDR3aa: CASSQDPVYEQYF
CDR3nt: TGTGCCAGCAGCCAAGATCCAGTCTACGAGCAGTACTTC

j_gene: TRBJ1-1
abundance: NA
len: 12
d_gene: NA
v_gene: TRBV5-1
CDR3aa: CASSHGNTEAFF
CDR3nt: TGCGCCAGCAGCCACGGGAACACTGAAGCTTTCTTT

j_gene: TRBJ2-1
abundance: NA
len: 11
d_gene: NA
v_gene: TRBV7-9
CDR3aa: CASSSTDEQFF
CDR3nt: TGTGCCAGCAGCTCGACAGATGAGCAGTTCTTC

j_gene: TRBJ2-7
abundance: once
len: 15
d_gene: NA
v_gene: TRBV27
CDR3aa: CASSLHSGQSYEQYF
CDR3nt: TGTGCCAGCAGTTTGCACTCGGGACAATCCTACGAGCAGTACTTC

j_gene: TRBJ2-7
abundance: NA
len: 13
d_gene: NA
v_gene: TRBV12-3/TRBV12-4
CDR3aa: CASSQPGTSEQYF
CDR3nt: TGTGCCAGCAGCCAACCCGGGACCAGCGAGCAGTACTTC

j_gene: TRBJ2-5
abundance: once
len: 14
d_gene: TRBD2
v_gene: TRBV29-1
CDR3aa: CSVEPAGGLETQYF
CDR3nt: TGCAGCGTTGAGCCAGCGGGGGGGCTAGAGACCCAGTACTTC

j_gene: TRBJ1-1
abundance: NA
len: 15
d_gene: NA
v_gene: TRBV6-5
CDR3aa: CASSYGRWGNTEAFF
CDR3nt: TGTGCCAGCAGTTACGGTCGGTGGGGTAACACTGAAGCTTTCTTT

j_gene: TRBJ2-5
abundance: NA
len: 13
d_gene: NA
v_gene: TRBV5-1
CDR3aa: CASSLDGRETQYF
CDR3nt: TGCGCCAGCAGCTTAGACGGGCGGGAGACCCAGTACTTC

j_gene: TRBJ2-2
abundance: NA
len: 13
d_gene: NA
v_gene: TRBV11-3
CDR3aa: CASSPDNTGELFF
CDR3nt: TGTGCCAGCAGCCCAGACAACACCGGGGAGCTGTTTTTT

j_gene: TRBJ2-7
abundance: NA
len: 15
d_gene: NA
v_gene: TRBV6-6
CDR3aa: CASSLSLGRPYEQYF
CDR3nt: TGTGCCAGCAGTCTGAGCCTTGGCAGGCCCTACGAGCAGTACTTC

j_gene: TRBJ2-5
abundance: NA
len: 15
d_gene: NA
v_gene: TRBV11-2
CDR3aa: CASSWGRGVGETQYF
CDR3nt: TGTGCCAGCAGCTGGGGAAGGGGGGTTGGGGAGACCCAGTACTTC

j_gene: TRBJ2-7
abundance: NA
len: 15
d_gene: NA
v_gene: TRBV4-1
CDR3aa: CASSQARDVLYEQYF
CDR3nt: TGCGCCAGCAGCCAAGCCCGGGACGTTCTCTACGAGCAGTACTTC

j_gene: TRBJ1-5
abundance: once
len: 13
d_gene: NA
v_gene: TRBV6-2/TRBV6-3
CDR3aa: CASSYPVGQPQHF
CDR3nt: TGTGCCAGCAGTTACCCGGTGGGACAGCCCCAGCATTTT

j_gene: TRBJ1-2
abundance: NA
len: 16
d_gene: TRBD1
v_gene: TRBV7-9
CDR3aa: CASSKGQGGNGYGYTF
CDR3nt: TGTGCCAGCAGCAAGGGACAGGGGGGGAATGGATATGGCTACACCTTC

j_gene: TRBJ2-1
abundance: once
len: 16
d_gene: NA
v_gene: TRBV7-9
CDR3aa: CASSSDGGPDYNEQFF
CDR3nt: TGTGCCAGCAGCTCCGACGGGGGGCCGGACTACAATGAGCAGTTCTTC

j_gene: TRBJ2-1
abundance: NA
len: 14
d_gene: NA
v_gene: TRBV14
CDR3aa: CASSRTKEVSEQFF
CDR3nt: TGTGCCAGCAGCCGGACGAAAGAAGTGTCTGAGCAGTTCTTC

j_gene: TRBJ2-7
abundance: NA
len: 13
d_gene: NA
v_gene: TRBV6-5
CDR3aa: CASSPGSLYEQYF
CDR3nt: TGTGCCAGCAGTCCCGGGTCCCTTTACGAGCAGTACTTC

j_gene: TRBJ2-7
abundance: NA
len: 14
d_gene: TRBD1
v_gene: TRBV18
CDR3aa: CASSPWDSSAEQYF
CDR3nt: TGTGCCAGCTCACCATGGGACAGTTCTGCGGAGCAGTACTTC

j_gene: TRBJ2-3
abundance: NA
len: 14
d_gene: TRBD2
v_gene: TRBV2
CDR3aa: CASSGGSSTDTQYF
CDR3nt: TGTGCCAGCAGCGGGGGGTCTAGCACAGATACGCAGTATTTT

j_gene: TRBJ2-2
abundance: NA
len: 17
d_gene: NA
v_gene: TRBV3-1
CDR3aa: CASSQGLDSYNTGELFF
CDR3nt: TGTGCCAGCAGCCAAGGGCTGGACAGCTATAACACCGGGGAGCTGTTTTTT

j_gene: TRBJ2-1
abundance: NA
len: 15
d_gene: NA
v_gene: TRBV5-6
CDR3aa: CASSPSWGSYNEQFF
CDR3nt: TGTGCCAGCAGCCCATCTTGGGGCTCCTACAATGAGCAGTTCTTC

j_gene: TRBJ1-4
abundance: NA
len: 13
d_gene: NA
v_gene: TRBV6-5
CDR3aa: CASSKTGLSELFF
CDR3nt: TGTGCCAGCAGTAAAACGGGACTGTCCGAACTGTTTTTT

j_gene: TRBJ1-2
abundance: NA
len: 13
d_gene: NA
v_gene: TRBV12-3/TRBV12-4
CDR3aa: CASSRGALDGYTF
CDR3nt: TGTGCCAGCAGTAGAGGGGCGCTGGATGGCTACACCTTC

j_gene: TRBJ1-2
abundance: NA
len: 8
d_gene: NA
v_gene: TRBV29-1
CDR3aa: CSPNGYTF
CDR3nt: TGCAGCCCCAATGGCTACACCTTC